This is a list of T cell receptor beta chains from one sample in a study of Tregs in tolerant kidney transplant recipients. Some clones are missing from TCRdb's copy, which holds only in-frame ones; the method was immunoSEQ multiplex PCR. The repertoire holds approximately 67,000 clones, roughly 92% seen once, with about 10% in the top ten. This specimen consisted of CD8+ T cells from blood, obtained before the transplant. Receptor source: a human donor who received a combined kidney and bone marrow transplant. Each CDR3 is given with its conserved first and last residue. The D gene is left open where the match is weak. Expanded clones are given a class, and other clones once, few, many or no size at all.

TRBV19,NA,TRBJ2-1,NA,TGTGCCAGTACCATGGGAGCGATTAGCTCCTACAATGAGCAGTTCTTC,CASTMGAISSYNEQFF
TRBV5-4,NA,TRBJ2-7,NA,TGTGCCAGCAGCCCACTCGGAGGCGAGCAGTACTTC,CASSPLGGEQYF
TRBV25-1,NA,TRBJ1-1,NA,TGTGCCAGCAGGGCACAGGGAGAAGGGACTGAAGCTTTCTTT,CASRAQGEGTEAFF
TRBV7-2,NA,TRBJ2-7,NA,TGTGCCAGCAGCTTGCTATACGAGCAGTACTTC,CASSLLYEQYF
TRBV9,NA,TRBJ1-1,NA,TGTGCCAGCAGCGTAGACGGCGGAATCGCTGAAGCTTTCTTT,CASSVDGGIAEAFF
TRBV5-1,NA,TRBJ2-2,NA,TGCGCCAACACTGGCGGGAACACCGGGGAGCTGTTTTTT,CANTGGNTGELFF
TRBV9,NA,TRBJ1-5,NA,TGTGCCAGCAGCGTAACGGCAGGGAAGGAGCCCCAGCATTTT,CASSVTAGKEPQHF
TRBV4-2,NA,TRBJ2-7,NA,TGTGCCAGCAGCCTTACAGGTACCTACGAGCAGTACTTC,CASSLTGTYEQYF
TRBV19,once,TRBJ2-7,NA,TGTGCCAGTAGTATAAGACACGGTGACTACGAGCAGTACTTC,CASSIRHGDYEQYF
TRBV5-1,NA,TRBJ2-7,NA,TGCGCCAGCAGCTCCGCCTACGAGCAGTACTTC,CASSSAYEQYF
TRBV4-3,NA,TRBJ2-7,NA,TGCGCCAGCAGCCCTTGGACAGACTACGAGCAGTACTTC,CASSPWTDYEQYF
TRBV5-1,NA,TRBJ2-2,NA,TGCGCCAGCAGCTTGGCGGTCGGGGAGCTGTTTTTT,CASSLAVGELFF
TRBV10-3,NA,TRBJ2-7,TRBD2,TGTGCCATCAGGGAGGAACTAGCGCCTACCTACGAGCAGTACTTC,CAIREELAPTYEQYF
TRBV12-5,NA,TRBJ1-2,TRBD1,TGTGCTAGTGGGATGGACAGGGTGAGGGGCTACACCTTC,CASGMDRVRGYTF
TRBV13,NA,TRBJ2-1,NA,TGTGCCAGCAGCCATGGTATCGGGAATGAGCAGTTCTTC,CASSHGIGNEQFF
TRBV6-5,NA,TRBJ2-1,TRBD2,TGTGCCAGCACCCTAGCGGGAGGGCGATACAATGAGCAGTTCTTC,CASTLAGGRYNEQFF
TRBV27,NA,TRBJ2-3,TRBD1,TGTGCCAGCGCCACAGGGGGCTACGCAGATACGCAGTATTTT,CASATGGYADTQYF
TRBV2,few,TRBJ1-5,NA,TGTGCCAGCAGTGAAGATCAGGGGCTCGGGCAGCCCCAGCATTTT,CASSEDQGLGQPQHF
TRBV19,NA,TRBJ2-1,NA,TGTGCCAGTAGTCGCCGGGACACCCCCTACAATGAGCAGTTCTTC,CASSRRDTPYNEQFF
TRBV27,NA,TRBJ2-1,NA,TGTGCCAGCGGCCCCGTTGAGCAGTTCTTC,CASGPVEQFF
TRBV6-6,NA,TRBJ1-2,TRBD1,TGTGCCAGCAGTTATTGGGGGACAGCGAACTATGGCTACACCTTC,CASSYWGTANYGYTF
TRBV19,NA,TRBJ2-2,NA,TGTGCCAGTAGTATCGGGGGAAGGGGCACCGGGGAGCTGTTTTTT,CASSIGGRGTGELFF
TRBV4-3,NA,TRBJ1-1,NA,TGCGCCAGCAGCCAAGATAGAGCAGGGAACACTGAAGCTTTCTTT,CASSQDRAGNTEAFF
TRBV4-2,NA,TRBJ2-1,TRBD2,TGTGCCAGCAGCCCAGGGACTAGCAGCTACAATGAGCAGTTCTTC,CASSPGTSSYNEQFF
TRBV5-8,few,TRBJ2-7,NA,TGTGCCAGCAGCTTGGGAGGGATCCTCTACGAGCAGTACTTC,CASSLGGILYEQYF
TRBV11-2,NA,TRBJ1-1,NA,TGTGCCAGCAGCTTAGATCTAGGACAGAAGAAAGAAGCTTTCTTT,CASSLDLGQKKEAFF
TRBV14,NA,TRBJ2-7,TRBD2,TGTGCCAGCAGCCAACTAGCGGGAGGAGGAGAGCAGTACTTC,CASSQLAGGGEQYF
TRBV6-1,NA,TRBJ2-6,TRBD1,TGTGCCACTTCGGACAGGTCCTCTGGGGCCAACGTCCTGACTTTC,CATSDRSSGANVLTF
TRBV4-1,NA,TRBJ2-7,NA,TGCGCCAGCAGCCATCAAGCCCGGGGGACAGAACACGAGCAGTACTTC,CASSHQARGTEHEQYF
TRBV4-3,NA,TRBJ2-5,TRBD2,TGCGCCAGCAGCCCCGGGACTAGCGGTCGAGGGGAGACCCAGTACTTC,CASSPGTSGRGETQYF
TRBV7-2,NA,TRBJ2-5,NA,TGTGCCAGCAGCTTAGGAACAGATAGAGAGACCCAGTACTTC,CASSLGTDRETQYF
TRBV6-5,NA,TRBJ2-7,NA,TGTGCCAGCAGTGAAGGGGGTCTTTGGGAGCAGTACTTC,CASSEGGLWEQYF
TRBV7-3,NA,TRBJ2-7,TRBD1,TGTGCCAGCAGCCCCGATTCCGGGACAGGGACCTACGAGCAGTACTTC,CASSPDSGTGTYEQYF
TRBV29-1,NA,TRBJ1-1,TRBD1,TGCAGCGCTGACGGGACAGCCGAAATGAACACTGAAGCTTTCTTT,CSADGTAEMNTEAFF
TRBV4-2,few,TRBJ2-7,NA,TGTGCCAGCAGCCAACAGGGGGGAACCTACGAGCAGTACTTC,CASSQQGGTYEQYF
TRBV7-9,once,TRBJ1-1,TRBD1,TGTGCCAGCAGCCCCCCCTCAGGGGGAAGGGGCACTGAAGCTTTCTTT,CASSPPSGGRGTEAFF
TRBV13,NA,TRBJ1-2,TRBD1,TGTGCCAGCAGCTTAGGCAGGACAGGGGGCGATGGCTACACCTTC,CASSLGRTGGDGYTF
TRBV7-2,NA,TRBJ2-7,NA,TGTGCCAGCAGCTTCGAGACAGGGACTTACGAGCAGTACTTC,CASSFETGTYEQYF
TRBV27,NA,TRBJ2-2,NA,TGTGCCAGCAGTTGGGCAGCTTTAAACACCGGGGAGCTGTTTTTT,CASSWAALNTGELFF